This T cell receptor beta chain came from a study of blood T cells in healthy people across ages (dated by TCRdb to 2013 to 2016). In the study overall: In model experiments, template switching captured roughly one uniquely barcoded TCR beta cDNA molecule for every two T cells. Age-related changes in TCR beta repertoire diversity were measured in the study by deep sequencing normalized with unique cDNA molecular identifiers. Two additional independent replicas of 1 million unique cDNA reads from the same blood draw were analyzed for two donors (one aged 18 to 30 and one aged 80 or older). To avoid experimental bias, donors of different ages were randomly spread across the sequencing lanes. The donors were divided into four age groups: young (average around 16 years), middle-aged (almost 40), aged (roughly 66) and long-lived (roughly 86). Study-wide conclusions, independent of this receptor: Compared with the aged group, more naive CD4+ T cells, fewer expanded clones and increased TCR diversity were shown by the long-lived group, suggesting age selection. Estimates of total diversity based on one million sequenced T cells were regarded as lower bounds and as underestimates. A strong correlation was found between observed TCR beta diversity and the percentage of naive T cells measured by flow cytometry. Since profiling was done on bulk unsorted PBMCs, naive and antigen-experienced compartments could not be conclusively compared. Observed TCR beta diversity per million T cells fell roughly linearly with age, and a significant reduction was already apparent by age roughly 40. Because donor CMV infection status was unknown, age-related changes in expanded clonotypes were potentially confounded.

The sample holds a few counts of this clonotype. The antigen it recognizes is unknown. No clone much larger than this one lies a single base away; base qualities are absent. Donors were under 40 systemically healthy Caucasian individuals from Russia aged roughly 6 to 100 years. Each donor gave ten milliliters of peripheral blood, drawn into EDTA-treated Vacutainer tubes. PBMCs were isolated by Ficoll-Paque density-gradient centrifugation, with at least 6 million obtained per sample. Total RNA was extracted from PBMCs with Trizol reagent, with at least 6 micrograms obtained per sample. For every donor, an aliquot of PBMCs went through flow cytometry to measure the percentages of naive CD45RAhigh/CD27high T cells. Libraries were built with 5' RACE. Sequencer: Illumina HiSeq 2500. A second about 7 to 12 cycle PCR used a sample-barcoded 5' primer and a J-beta primer mix. A unique molecular identifier was introduced onto each TCR beta cDNA molecule by a template-switch 5' adaptor carrying 12 random nucleotides. Each sample yielded at least 2.5 million CDR3-containing paired-end reads. The Mint cDNA synthesis kit, primed by a TRBC-specific oligonucleotide, was used to synthesize first-strand cDNA from all RNA. After uracil-DNA glycosylase treatment, a first 18-cycle PCR used universal primers M1SS and BC2_uni_R on all cDNA. Per the source publication's procedure: Normalization of each sample was performed by random selection of 1 million high-quality reads, each carrying a distinct molecular identifier. Reads with shared molecular identifiers were discarded instead of being binned into consensus sequences. CDR3 identification, clonotype clustering and error correction used MiTCR with a Q25 quality threshold and the strictest error-elimination algorithm. A nonparametric unseen species model with Euler transformation was used to estimate a lower bound on total TCR beta diversity. In-frame beta chains were kept once TCRdb had trimmed the public reads at Q25 with fastp and called clones with MiXCR. One record per CDR3 amino acid sequence lists the most common genes and DNA. The V and J calls follow TCRdb's processing rather than the paper's. The sample table records about 970,000 distinct CDR3 sequences; around 54% of these occur just once. Over 20% of the sample goes to the ten largest clones.

The material sequenced was blood. This receptor was obtained from a woman aged 55 to 70 in good health.

The encoded CDR3 is CASSQSGRKTQYF. The DNA sequence reads TGTGCCAGCAGCCAAAGCGGGAGGAAGACCCAGTACTTC. The sequence links TRBV5-8 to TRBJ2-5; TRBD2 fits 9 bases in the junction. Compared with germline, V lacks 4 bases and J lacks 6 bases; bases without a gene match: 4. From its cysteine to its phenylalanine, the CDR3 spans 13 amino acids. Only CDR3 DNA is held: 39 bases, read in frame from base 1. According to the germline V gene, CDR1 reads SGHTS and CDR2 reads YDEGEE.